This record covers a single T cell receptor beta chain. Its antigen is not identified. Germline V lookup: CDR1 MDHEN, CDR2 SYDVKM. V shed 7 bases and J shed 1 base, with 10 bases lying between them. This CDR3 has 13 amino acids. The data derive from a study of T cell responses to AZD1222 COVID-19 vaccine. Method: immunoSEQ multiplex PCR; TCRdb's copy keeps in-frame clones and lacks some. Of about 160,000 clones listed, approximately 91% are singletons. Study results and caveats: Clonal diversity was possibly underestimated, and the donors were mostly white British, with more females.

The sample was peripheral blood, taken on day 0 of AZD1222 vaccination. The sequence was collected from an adult in good health. The chain joins TRBV28 to TRBJ1-1; D remains ambiguous. The CDR3 spells CASTPPKNTEAFF. For the CDR3, the DNA is TGTGCCAGCACACCGCCGAAGAACACTGAAGCTTTCTTT.